Below are 3 T cell receptor beta chains sequenced from a single sample in a study of shared clonotypes between healthy human individuals. Profiling relied on immunoSEQ multiplex PCR, and the TCRdb table lists in-frame clones only, not all of them. In the table there are about 640,000 clones, less than 80% of which are singletons. Sample: memory CD4+ T cells sorted from blood. Subset specified: CD45RA-negative fraction. The receptor set was obtained from a woman in her 30s in good health.

A single count supports this clone. CDR3 nucleotides: TGCAGTGCTGGGAAGGGCGGGGAGCTGTTTTTT. Its translation is CSAGKGGELFF. The V and J genes are TRBV20-1 and TRBJ2-2; no definite D call. Germline CDR1 reads DFQATT; CDR2 reads SNEGSKA (reference sequence). Trimming pared 5 bases from V and 7 bases from J, leaving 8 bases between. The CDR3 length is 11 residues.

CDR3 sequence (DNA): TGCGCCAGCAGCTCCGGACAGGAGGGAAACACCATATATTTT. Translation: CASSSGQEGNTIYF. The V and J genes are TRBV5-1 and TRBJ1-3; 7 nucleotides align to TRBD1. The CDR3 length is 14 residues. The germline V gene has CDR1 SGHRS and CDR2 YFSETQ. The V and J ends lost 3 bases and 4 bases, in that order; junction bases with no gene match: 4.

This chain joins TRBV19 and TRBJ2-1, with 8 bases lining up with TRBD2. This CDR3 spans 15 amino acids. Unmatched junction bases numbered 6, after V lost 4 bases and J lost 4 bases. CDR1 and CDR2 (germline): LNHDA, SQIVND (reference sequence). DNA of the CDR3: TGTGCCAGTAGTACAACTAGCGGAGCATACAATGAGCAGTTCTTC. Residues: CASSTTSGAYNEQFF. Full variable domain (outside the CDR3, taken from reference TRBV19 and TRBJ2-1): DGGITQSPKYLFRKEGQNVTLSCEQNLNHDAMYWYRQDPGQGLRLIYYSQIVNDFQKGDIAEGYSVSREKKESFPLTVTSAQKNPTAFYLCASSTTSGAYNEQFFGPGTRLTVL.